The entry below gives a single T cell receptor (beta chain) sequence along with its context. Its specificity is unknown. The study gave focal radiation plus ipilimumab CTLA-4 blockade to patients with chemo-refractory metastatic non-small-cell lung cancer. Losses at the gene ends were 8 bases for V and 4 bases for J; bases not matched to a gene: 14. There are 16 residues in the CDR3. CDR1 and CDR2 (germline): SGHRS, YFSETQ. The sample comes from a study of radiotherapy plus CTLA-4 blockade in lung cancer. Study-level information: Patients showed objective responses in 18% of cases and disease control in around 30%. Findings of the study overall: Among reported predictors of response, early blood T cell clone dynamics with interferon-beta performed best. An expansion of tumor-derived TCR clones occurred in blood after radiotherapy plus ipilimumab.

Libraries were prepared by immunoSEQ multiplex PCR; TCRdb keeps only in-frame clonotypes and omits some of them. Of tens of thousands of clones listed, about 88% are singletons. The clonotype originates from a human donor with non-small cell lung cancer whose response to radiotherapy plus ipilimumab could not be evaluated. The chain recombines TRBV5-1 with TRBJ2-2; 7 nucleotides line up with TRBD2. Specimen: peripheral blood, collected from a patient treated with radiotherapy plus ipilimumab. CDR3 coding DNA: TGCGCCAGTCAGTCGCTCCCCGGGGGGTCCACCGGGGAGCTGTTTTTT. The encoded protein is CASQSLPGGSTGELFF.